Listed below are T cell receptor beta chains from one sample, sequenced in a study of tumor-infiltrating lymphocytes in localized non-small cell lung cancer. Generated by immunoSEQ multiplex PCR, the TCRdb table keeps only in-frame clones and is missing some. The repertoire has about 16,000 clones, 65% to 85% of them found once; the top ten carry less than 10%. Sequenced sample: lung tumor tissue. The receptor set was obtained from a human donor with non-small cell lung cancer. Each CDR3 is given with its conserved first and last residue. D genes are given only for firm matches. The listing skips clone size in some rows; elsewhere it reads once, few, many or a size class.

j_gene: TRBJ2-2
len: 15
v_gene: TRBV5-4
d_gene: -
abundance: -
CDR3aa: CASSLALGFTGELFF
CDR3nt: TGTGCCAGCAGCTTGGCCCTCGGGTTCACCGGGGAGCTGTTTTTT

j_gene: TRBJ1-5
len: 14
v_gene: TRBV28
d_gene: TRBD1
abundance: -
CDR3aa: CASHGQGGRQPQHF
CDR3nt: TGTGCCAGCCATGGACAGGGGGGGAGGCAGCCCCAGCATTTT

j_gene: TRBJ2-5
len: 13
v_gene: TRBV30
d_gene: -
abundance: -
CDR3aa: CAWRPAVQETQYF
CDR3nt: TGTGCCTGGAGACCAGCGGTGCAAGAGACCCAGTACTTC

j_gene: TRBJ2-3
len: 14
v_gene: TRBV5-1
d_gene: -
abundance: -
CDR3aa: CASSFRGAQDTQYF
CDR3nt: TGCGCCAGCAGCTTTCGGGGGGCGCAAGATACGCAGTATTTT

j_gene: TRBJ1-2
len: 15
v_gene: TRBV7-3
d_gene: TRBD1
abundance: -
CDR3aa: CASSPSLGTVVGYTF
CDR3nt: TGTGCCAGCAGCCCTAGTTTGGGGACAGTTGTTGGCTACACCTTC

j_gene: TRBJ2-7
len: 13
v_gene: TRBV10-3
d_gene: -
abundance: -
CDR3aa: CAISSTGIHEQYF
CDR3nt: TGTGCCATCAGTTCGACAGGTATCCACGAGCAGTACTTC

j_gene: TRBJ2-1
len: 15
v_gene: TRBV5-6
d_gene: -
abundance: -
CDR3aa: CASSFRPGPLNEQFF
CDR3nt: TGTGCCAGCAGCTTTCGCCCGGGACCGCTAAATGAGCAGTTCTTC

j_gene: TRBJ2-5
len: 16
v_gene: TRBV29-1
d_gene: -
abundance: -
CDR3aa: CSVEGMPGSAQETQYF
CDR3nt: TGCAGCGTTGAAGGGATGCCGGGGTCGGCCCAAGAGACCCAGTACTTC

j_gene: TRBJ2-3
len: 14
v_gene: TRBV4-3
d_gene: -
abundance: -
CDR3aa: CASSLGLRADTQYF
CDR3nt: TGCGCCAGCAGCCTGGGCCTGAGAGCTGATACGCAGTATTTT

j_gene: TRBJ1-1
len: 17
v_gene: TRBV6-1
d_gene: -
abundance: -
CDR3aa: CASSEGTFGKWDTEAFF
CDR3nt: TGTGCCAGCAGTGAGGGGACATTTGGAAAGTGGGACACTGAAGCTTTCTTT

j_gene: TRBJ2-7
len: 12
v_gene: TRBV7-2
d_gene: -
abundance: -
CDR3aa: CASSESSYEQYF
CDR3nt: TGTGCCAGCAGCGAGAGCTCCTACGAGCAGTACTTC

j_gene: TRBJ1-1
len: 14
v_gene: TRBV4-3
d_gene: -
abundance: few
CDR3aa: CASSHGTTNTEAFF
CDR3nt: TGCGCCAGCAGCCACGGGACAACGAACACTGAAGCTTTCTTT

j_gene: TRBJ2-7
len: 17
v_gene: TRBV28
d_gene: -
abundance: few
CDR3aa: CASSLRQGHGEGYEQYF
CDR3nt: TGTGCCAGCAGCCTTAGGCAGGGACACGGTGAAGGCTACGAGCAGTACTTC

j_gene: TRBJ2-7
len: 13
v_gene: TRBV19
d_gene: -
abundance: -
CDR3aa: CASSKGRHYEQYF
CDR3nt: TGTGCCAGTAGTAAGGGCAGACACTACGAGCAGTACTTC

j_gene: TRBJ1-3
len: 15
v_gene: TRBV28
d_gene: -
abundance: -
CDR3aa: CASRSRGLAGNTIYF
CDR3nt: TGTGCCAGCAGATCCAGGGGTCTCGCGGGAAACACCATATATTTT

j_gene: TRBJ1-6
len: 14
v_gene: TRBV28
d_gene: -
abundance: few
CDR3aa: CASSLTVNNSPLHF
CDR3nt: TGTGCCAGCAGCCTGACAGTAAATAATTCACCCCTCCACTTT

j_gene: TRBJ1-5
len: 17
v_gene: TRBV19
d_gene: TRBD1
abundance: -
CDR3aa: CASIPTYEGAGNQPQHF
CDR3nt: TGTGCCAGTATCCCTACATACGAGGGGGCCGGCAATCAGCCCCAGCATTTT

j_gene: TRBJ1-5
len: 15
v_gene: TRBV6-6
d_gene: -
abundance: -
CDR3aa: CASSPRGRGNQPQHF
CDR3nt: TGTGCCAGCAGCCCCAGGGGTCGTGGCAATCAGCCCCAGCATTTT

j_gene: TRBJ2-7
len: 18
v_gene: TRBV5-1
d_gene: TRBD1
abundance: -
CDR3aa: CASSFGDNRGASSYEQYF
CDR3nt: TGCGCCAGCAGCTTTGGAGACAACAGGGGCGCCTCCTCCTACGAGCAGTACTTC

j_gene: TRBJ2-4
len: 15
v_gene: TRBV27
d_gene: -
abundance: -
CDR3aa: CASIALGDPKNIQYF
CDR3nt: TGTGCCAGCATCGCCCTAGGGGACCCCAAAAACATTCAGTACTTC

j_gene: TRBJ1-6
len: 14
v_gene: TRBV7-8
d_gene: -
abundance: -
CDR3aa: CASSLGRGLAPLHF
CDR3nt: TGTGCCAGCAGCTTAGGGCGAGGGCTCGCACCCCTCCACTTT

j_gene: TRBJ1-2
len: 13
v_gene: TRBV28
d_gene: -
abundance: -
CDR3aa: CASSFGREDGYTF
CDR3nt: TGTGCCAGCAGTTTTGGCAGGGAGGATGGCTACACCTTC

j_gene: TRBJ2-3
len: 14
v_gene: TRBV29-1
d_gene: TRBD2
abundance: -
CDR3aa: CSVGTSGTTDTQYF
CDR3nt: TGCAGCGTGGGGACTAGCGGAACCACAGATACGCAGTATTTT

j_gene: TRBJ2-5
len: 17
v_gene: TRBV5-1
d_gene: TRBD2
abundance: few
CDR3aa: CASSSHLAGGPQETQYF
CDR3nt: TGCGCCAGCAGCTCTCATCTAGCGGGAGGGCCTCAAGAGACCCAGTACTTC